The entry below describes one T cell receptor (beta chain). The sample originates from a study of blood T cell repertoires in COVID-19. On the study more broadly: Nucleic acid was either cDNA or gDNA, and it came from T cells, B-cell-depleted T cells, or PBMCs.

Original processing methods: For nucleated cells, counts were estimated from reference gene primer amplification. Using immunoSEQ multiplex PCR, the repertoire was profiled, and TCRdb retains in-frame clones only, with some absent. V, J and clone size derive from that table, while D and trimming were established from the DNA sequence. This sample carries over 200,000 clones, about 86% of them seen once, and the ten largest clones take 8.5% to 10%. Sequencing was done on a sample of peripheral blood. The sequence was obtained from a man between 35 and 55 years old with active or convalescent COVID-19.

CDR3 sequence: CSASSSGVGGNTIYF. In DNA form, the CDR3 reads TGCAGTGCTAGTTCATCCGGGGTGGGTGGAAACACCATATATTTT. V is TRBV20-1 and J is TRBJ1-3; D unresolved. Germline V gene lookup returns CDR1 DFQATT and CDR2 SNEGSKA (reference sequence). Trimming stripped 3 bases from V and 3 bases from J, with 15 bases between. The CDR3 length is 15 residues.